Reported below is one T cell receptor beta chain. What it binds is unknown. The junction does not match germline at one end; this may be a read error. Stated time point: week 35, safety follow-up. The vaccine gave 300 ug of a 20-mer mutant IDH1 peptide subcutaneously per dose. The length of the CDR3 is 17 residues. The V gene's germline CDR1 is SGDLS and CDR2 YYNGEE. This entry comes from a study of a mutant IDH1 vaccine in newly diagnosed glioma. Study context: Investigators started vaccination 4-6 weeks after radiotherapy alone, or with temozolomide cycles. Held at week 35, visit V12 was the safety follow-up, and visit V13 followed at week 47. Findings of the study overall: Researchers report vaccine-induced immune responses in just under 95% of patients.

Data came from immunoSEQ multiplex PCR; TCRdb stores just in-frame clones and leaves some out. The sample carries tens of thousands of clones, 76% recorded once. The material sequenced was PBMCs, taken from a glioma patient whose treatment included an IDH1 peptide vaccine. The chain has TRBV9 and TRBJ2-5; possibly TRBD1 or TRBD2 for D (6 bases each). This receptor was obtained from a middle-aged man with glioma. The CDR3 loop reads CARSTRGQGRGQETQYF. The CDR3 nucleotides are TGTGCCCGCAGCACCCGGGGGCAGGGAAGGGGGCAAGAGACCCAGTACTTC.